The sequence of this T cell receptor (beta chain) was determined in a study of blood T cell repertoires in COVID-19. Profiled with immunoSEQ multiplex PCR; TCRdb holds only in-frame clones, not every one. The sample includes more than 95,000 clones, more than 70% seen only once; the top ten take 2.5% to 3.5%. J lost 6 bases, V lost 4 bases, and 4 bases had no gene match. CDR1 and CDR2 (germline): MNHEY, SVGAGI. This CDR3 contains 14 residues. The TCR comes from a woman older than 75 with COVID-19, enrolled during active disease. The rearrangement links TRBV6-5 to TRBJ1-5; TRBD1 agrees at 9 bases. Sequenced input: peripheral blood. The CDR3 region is CASSSGTGIQPQHF. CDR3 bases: TGTGCCAGCAGTTCCGGGACAGGGATTCAGCCCCAGCATTTT.